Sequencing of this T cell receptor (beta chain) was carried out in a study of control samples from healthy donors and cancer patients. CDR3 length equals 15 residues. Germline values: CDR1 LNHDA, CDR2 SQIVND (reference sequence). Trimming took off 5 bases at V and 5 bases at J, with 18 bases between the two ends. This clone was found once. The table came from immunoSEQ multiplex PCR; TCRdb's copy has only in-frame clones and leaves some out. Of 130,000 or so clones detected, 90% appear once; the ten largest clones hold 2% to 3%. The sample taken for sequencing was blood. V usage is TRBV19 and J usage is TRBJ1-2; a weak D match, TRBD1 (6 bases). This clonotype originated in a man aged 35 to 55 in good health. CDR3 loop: CASSPSGQLVYGYTF. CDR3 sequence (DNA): TGTGCCAGTAGTCCCTCGGGACAACTAGTTTATGGCTACACCTTC.